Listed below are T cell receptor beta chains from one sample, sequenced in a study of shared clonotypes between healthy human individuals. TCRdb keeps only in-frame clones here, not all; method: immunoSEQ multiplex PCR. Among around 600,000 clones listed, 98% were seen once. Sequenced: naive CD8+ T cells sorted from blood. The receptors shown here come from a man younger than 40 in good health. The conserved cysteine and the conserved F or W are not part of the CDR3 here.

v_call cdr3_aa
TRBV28 ASTLSQMNGYT
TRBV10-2 ASSVGSLGYEQY
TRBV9 ASSPSERNTEAF
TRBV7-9 ASSVGVTEAF
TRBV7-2 ASSYEAYNEQF
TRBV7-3 ASSEGPTYNEQF
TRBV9 ASSVLVMSDTDNYGYT
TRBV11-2 ASSLTSGRYEQY
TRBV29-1 SVNRVLGNEQF
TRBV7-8 ASSPGLAGAGELF
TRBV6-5 ASSPYSSTYNEQF
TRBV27 ASSLSDSNYGYT
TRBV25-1 ASSPLLSDTQY
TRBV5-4 ASSPSGGHSYNEQF
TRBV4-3 ASSQDHRARGGAQH
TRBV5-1 ASSPAGTGGTDTQY
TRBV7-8 ASSLESQGVNEKLF
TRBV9 ASSVSGRSSYEQY
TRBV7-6 ASTPSPGTEEYEQY
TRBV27 ASSSFSKQF
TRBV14 ASSQLTGGYYNEQF
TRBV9 ASSDSLAGGIDTQY
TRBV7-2 ASSLVLGYEQY
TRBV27 ASSLAGTVVAHEQF
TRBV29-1 SVRLQGREETQY
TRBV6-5 ASSPGTEAF
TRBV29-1 SVAAGTEQY
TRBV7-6 ASSSKKGLNTEAF
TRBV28 ASSTPRDTFRRGYT
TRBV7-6 AGSTDRSSDTDTQY
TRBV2 ASRTGVNTEAF
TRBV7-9 ASSPRDQETQY
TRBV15 ATSGTTPYEQY
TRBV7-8 ASSLERGLSTDTQY
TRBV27 ASSRSGWEQY
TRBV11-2 ASSLGILAAYNEQF
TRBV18 ASSQQGALNTEAF
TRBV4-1 ASSQGGGRADTGELF